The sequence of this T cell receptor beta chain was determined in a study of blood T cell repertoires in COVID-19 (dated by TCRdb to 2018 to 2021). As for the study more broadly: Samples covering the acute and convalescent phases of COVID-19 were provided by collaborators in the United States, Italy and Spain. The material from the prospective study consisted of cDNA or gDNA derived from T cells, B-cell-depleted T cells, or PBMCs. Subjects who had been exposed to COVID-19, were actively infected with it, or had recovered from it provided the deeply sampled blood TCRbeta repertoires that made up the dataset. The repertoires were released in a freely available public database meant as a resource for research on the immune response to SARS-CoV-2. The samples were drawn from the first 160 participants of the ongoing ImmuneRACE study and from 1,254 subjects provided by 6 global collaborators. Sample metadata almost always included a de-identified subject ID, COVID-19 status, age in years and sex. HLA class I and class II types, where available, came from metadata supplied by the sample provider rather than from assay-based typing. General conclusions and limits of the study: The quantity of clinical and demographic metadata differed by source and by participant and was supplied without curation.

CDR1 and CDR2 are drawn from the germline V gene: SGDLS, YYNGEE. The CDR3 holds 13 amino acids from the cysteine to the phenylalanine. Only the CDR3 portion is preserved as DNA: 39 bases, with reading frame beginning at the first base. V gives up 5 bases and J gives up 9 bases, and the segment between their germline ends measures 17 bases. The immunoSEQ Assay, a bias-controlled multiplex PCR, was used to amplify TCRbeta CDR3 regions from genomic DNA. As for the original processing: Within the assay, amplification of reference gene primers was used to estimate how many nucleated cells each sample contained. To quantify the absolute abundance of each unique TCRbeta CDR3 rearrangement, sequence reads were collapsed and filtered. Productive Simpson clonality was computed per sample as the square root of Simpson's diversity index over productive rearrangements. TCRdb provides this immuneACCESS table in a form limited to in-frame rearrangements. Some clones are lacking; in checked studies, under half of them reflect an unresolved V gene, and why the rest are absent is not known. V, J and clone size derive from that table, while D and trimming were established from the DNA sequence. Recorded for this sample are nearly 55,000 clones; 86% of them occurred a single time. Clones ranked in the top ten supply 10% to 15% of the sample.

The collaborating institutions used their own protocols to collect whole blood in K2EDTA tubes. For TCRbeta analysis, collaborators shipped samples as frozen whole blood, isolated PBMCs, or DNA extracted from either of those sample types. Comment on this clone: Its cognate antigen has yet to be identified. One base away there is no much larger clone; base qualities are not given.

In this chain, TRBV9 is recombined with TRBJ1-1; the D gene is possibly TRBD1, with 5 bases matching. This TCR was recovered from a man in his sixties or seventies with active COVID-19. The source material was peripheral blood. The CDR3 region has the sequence CASRAGREGQAFF. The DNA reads TGTGCCAGCAGGGCAGGCAGGGAGGGCCAAGCTTTCTTT. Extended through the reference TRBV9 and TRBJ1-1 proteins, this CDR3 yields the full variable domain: DSGVTQTPKHLITATGQRVTLRCSPRSGDLSVYWYQQSLDQGLQFLIQYYNGEERAKGNILERFSAQQFPDLHSELNLSSLELGDSALYFCASRAGREGQAFFGQGTRLTVV.